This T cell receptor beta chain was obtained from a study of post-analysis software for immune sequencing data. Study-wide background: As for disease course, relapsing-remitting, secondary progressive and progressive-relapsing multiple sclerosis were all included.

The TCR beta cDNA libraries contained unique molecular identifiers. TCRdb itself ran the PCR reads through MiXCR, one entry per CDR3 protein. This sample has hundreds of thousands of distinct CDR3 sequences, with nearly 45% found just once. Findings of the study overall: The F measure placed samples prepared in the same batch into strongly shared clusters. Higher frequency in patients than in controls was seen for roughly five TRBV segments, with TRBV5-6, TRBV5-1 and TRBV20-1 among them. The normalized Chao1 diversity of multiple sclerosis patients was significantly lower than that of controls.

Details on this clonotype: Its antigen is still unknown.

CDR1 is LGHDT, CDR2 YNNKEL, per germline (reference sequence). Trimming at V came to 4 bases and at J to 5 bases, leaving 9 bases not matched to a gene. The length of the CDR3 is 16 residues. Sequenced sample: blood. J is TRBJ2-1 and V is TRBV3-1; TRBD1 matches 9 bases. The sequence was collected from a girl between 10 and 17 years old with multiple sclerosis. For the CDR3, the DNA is TGTGCCAGCAGCCCTTCTCCGGGACAGGGTGACAATGAGCAGTTCTTC. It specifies CASSPSPGQGDNEQFF.